This TCR beta chain was found in a study of OX40 agonist ivuxolimab in advanced cancers. Notes on the research overall: The costimulatory receptor OX40 (CD134) was targeted by ivuxolimab, a fully human IgG2 agonistic monoclonal antibody. Intravenous ivuxolimab was administered to patients every 2 weeks at six dose levels: 0.01, 0.1, 0.3, 1.5, 3 and 10 mg/kg. Of the roughly 52 dose-escalation patients, hepatocellular carcinoma was present in about 19, melanoma in roughly 15, renal cell carcinoma in 9 and head and neck cancer in 9. In the dose-escalation cohort, 82.7% of patients were male, and the mean age was approximately 60 years, with a range of about 20 to 79. Patients were allowed to have had prior anti-PD-1, anti-PD-L1 or anti-CTLA-4 therapy, and approximately 40% of the dose-escalation patients had previously received checkpoint inhibitors. Partial responses occurred in three dose-escalation patients, of whom one had hepatocellular carcinoma and two had cutaneous melanoma. Peripheral TCRbeta sequencing aimed to test whether ivuxolimab altered TCR sequence diversity and caused clonal T-cell expansion. The paper reports the monotherapy dose-escalation portion (N of about 52 patients) of the phase I ivuxolimab trial.

Patients with a history of autoimmune disease or receiving systemic immunosuppression were excluded from the trial. Peripheral blood for TCR sequencing was drawn from every dose cohort at baseline, at cycle 4 day 1 and at cycle 7 day 1. Samples came from an open-label, multicenter, first-in-human phase I dose-escalation trial of ivuxolimab. The trial enrolled adults with locally advanced or metastatic head and neck squamous cell, hepatocellular, melanoma or renal cell carcinoma. Before TCR sequencing, CD4+ T cells and CD8+ T cells from peripheral blood were sorted into separate populations. As regards this clone: What antigen it recognizes has not been identified. It has no much larger one-base neighbor in the sample; base qualities were not kept.

Trimming removed 5 bases from V and 2 bases from J; the gene matches leave 5 bases unexplained. Taken from cysteine to phenylalanine, the CDR3 has 14 residues. The only DNA kept is the CDR3, 42 bases in frame from the first base. The germline V gene sets CDR1 to SGHAT and CDR2 to FQNNGV. General study outcomes and caveats: In the 0.1-3.0 mg/kg groups, partial responders were among the patients with the lowest normalized peripheral clonal expansion, particularly in CD8+ T cells. After ivuxolimab, more expanded clones were found on average in CD8+ T cells than in CD4+ T cells. Low levels of normalized T-cell clonal expansion were also seen in some patients who did not respond. At doses of 0.1 to 3.0 mg/kg, clonal expansion of both CD4+ and CD8+ T cells in blood was seen between baseline and week 6. The antigen specificity of the clonally expanded peripheral T cells was not determined.

To sequence the TCRbeta CDR3 region, genomic DNA was isolated from the sorted cells. TCRbeta CDR3 regions were sequenced using the immunoSEQ Assay. The clones in this table, taken by TCRdb from immuneACCESS, are in-frame only. Not every clone is retained; where verified, under half of the shortfall comes from an unresolved V gene, and the cause of the rest is unknown. A total of about 58,000 clones appear in this sample, roughly 77% of them only once. In total, the top ten clones hold about 0.8% of the sample. This sequence originates from an adult with an advanced solid tumor such as melanoma, head and neck, liver or kidney cancer. Rearrangement joined TRBV11-2 to TRBJ2-7, with 8 middle bases fitting TRBD2. This specimen consisted of CD4+ or CD8+ T cells sorted from blood, obtained in a trial of the OX40 agonist ivuxolimab. The CDR3 protein is CASSPTSGTYEQYF. The nucleotide sequence is TGTGCCAGCAGCCCTACTAGCGGAACCTACGAGCAGTACTTC.